This T cell receptor beta chain was documented in a study of pediatric ulcerative colitis. During colonoscopy, one to two rectal pinch biopsies were collected. Study-level points and caveats: Rectal pinch biopsies may have included blood-derived T cells, especially in patients with overt colitis.

Clones were read by immunoSEQ multiplex PCR, and TCRdb kept only the in-frame ones, dropping some. The table includes some 37,000 clones, 73% detected once. Germline CDR1 reads SQVTM; CDR2 reads ANQGSEA. This CDR3 has 16 amino acids. The J segment lost 3 bases and the V segment lost 2 bases, leaving 7 bases of the junction unmatched. Comments on this clone: The antigen remains unidentified.

This TCR was recovered from a boy aged 5-17 years with moderate ulcerative colitis. This rearrangement joins TRBV29-1 to TRBJ2-1, with TRBD1 identical over 10 bases. The sample was gut tissue. This CDR3 is CSVERAGTGVYNEQFF. CDR3 DNA: TGCAGCGTTGAAAGGGCCGGGACAGGGGTCTACAATGAGCAGTTCTTC.